The entry below gives a single TCR beta chain sequence along with its context. The antigen remains unidentified. V lost 2 bases and J lost 6, with 12 bases in between. The CDR3 length is 14 residues. The germline V gene has CDR1 MGHDK and CDR2 SYGVNS. This specimen comes from a study of blood T cells in healthy people across ages. Study-wide results and caveats: Diversity of TCR beta per million T cells declined in a roughly linear way with age.

The authors ran a second PCR of about 6 to 11 cycles using a sample-barcoded 5' primer and a J-beta primer mix. Through a template-switch adaptor with 12 random nucleotides, each cDNA molecule received a tag. From the 5' RACE reads, TCRdb called clonotypes with MiXCR, one entry per CDR3 protein. The sample lists hundreds of thousands of distinct CDR3 sequences, 58% occurring once. The rearrangement uses TRBV25-1 and TRBJ2-3; D remains ambiguous. The sequenced sample consisted of blood. The receptor comes from a man aged 30 to 39 in good health. The CDR3 here is CASSEMTVPDTQYF. The CDR3 nucleotides are TGTGCCAGCAGTGAAATGACTGTCCCCGATACGCAGTATTTT.